A single sample gave rise to the 25 T cell receptor beta chains below, sequenced in a study of cytomegalovirus exposure and HLA in healthy donors. With 60 Vbeta and 13 Jbeta primers, the PCR was carried out. The assay was immunoSEQ multiplex PCR, and TCRdb's table has in-frame clones only and misses some. The profile shows 75,000 or so clones, around four fifths of them singletons. The specimen was PBMCs. These receptors were collected from a woman in her 30s in good health and CMV-seropositive.

The chain combines TRBV9 with TRBJ2-5, with TRBD2 matching 7 bases. The trim removed 4 bases at V and 5 bases at J, leaving 11 bases unmatched. The germline CDR1 and CDR2 sequences are SGDLS and YYNGEE. The CDR3 sequence is 15 residues long. The CDR3 loop is CASSLRDGRRETQYF. CDR3 in DNA: TGTGCCAGCAGCCTCCGGGACGGGAGGAGGGAGACCCAGTACTTC. Using reference TRBV9 and TRBJ2-5 for the parts outside the CDR3, the full variable domain is DSGVTQTPKHLITATGQRVTLRCSPRSGDLSVYWYQQSLDQGLQFLIQYYNGEERAKGNILERFSAQQFPDLHSELNLSSLELGDSALYFCASSLRDGRRETQYFGPGTRLLVL.

J is TRBJ2-1 and V is TRBV6-5; D might be TRBD1 (6 bases). Looked up from germline, CDR1 is MNHEY and CDR2 is SVGAGI. The CDR3 totals 13 residues. The V end was cut by 7 bases, the J end by 10 bases, with 17 bases between. The CDR3 is CASTPQGIREQFF. For the CDR3, the DNA is TGTGCCAGCACCCCCCAGGGGATTCGGGAGCAGTTCTTC.

J is TRBJ1-1 and V is TRBV30, with TRBD1 identical over 7 bases. Looked up from germline, CDR1 is GTSNPN and CDR2 is SVGIG (reference sequence). V lost 7 bases and J lost 0; bases outside the gene matches: 5. The CDR3 contains 13 residues. For the CDR3, the DNA is TGTGCCTATACACAGGGGATGAACACTGAAGCTTTCTTT. This translates into CAYTQGMNTEAFF.

The chain joins TRBV4-1 to TRBJ2-7; 7 nucleotides match TRBD1. With V trimmed by 2 bases and J by 3 bases, 7 bases remained unmatched. Per the germline V gene, CDR1 is MGHRA and CDR2 is YSYEKL. The CDR3 contains 15 residues. The CDR3 DNA reads TGCGCCAGCAGCCAACCGGGACAGAGTTACTACGAGCAGTACTTC. Translated, it gives CASSQPGQSYYEQYF.

The V call is TRBV19, the J call TRBJ2-1; TRBD2 matches 11 bases. Germline-derived CDR1 and CDR2 are LNHDA and SQIVND (reference sequence). Trimming removed 5 bases from V and 7 bases from J; junction bases left unmatched: 4. The CDR3 is 14 amino acids. This CDR3 is CASSLASGRNEQFF. The DNA of the CDR3 is TGTGCCAGTAGTCTGGCTAGCGGGAGGAATGAGCAGTTCTTC.

V gene TRBV7-2 combines with J gene TRBJ1-2; possible D gene TRBD1, 6 bases. The V end lost 5 bases, the J end lost 6 bases, and 7 bases lay between the germline ends. This CDR3 comprises 11 residues. Looked up from germline, CDR1 is SGHTA and CDR2 is FQGNSA. Here the CDR3 reads CASSAGDGYTF. The DNA for the CDR3 is TGTGCCAGCAGCGCAGGGGATGGCTACACCTTC.

The chain employs TRBV7-9 and TRBJ1-1; D is perhaps TRBD1 (6 bases). Trimming took off 4 bases at V and 1 base at J, with 16 bases between the two ends. CDR1 is SEHNR, CDR2 FQNEAQ, per germline (reference sequence). The CDR3 has 16 amino acids. CDR3 residues: CASSSGTTLTNTEAFF. The CDR3 DNA reads as TGTGCCAGCAGCTCCGGGACAACCCTCACGAACACTGAAGCTTTCTTT.

The chain carries TRBV29-1 and TRBJ2-7, with D possibly matching TRBD2 (6 bases). Looked up from germline, CDR1 is SQVTM and CDR2 is ANQGSEA. Trimming removed 4 bases at V and 0 bases at J, with 13 bases between. There are 14 residues in the CDR3. The CDR3 DNA sequence: TGCAGCGTTGCTGTTGTAGCGGACTCCTACGAGCAGTACTTC. It codes for CSVAVVADSYEQYF.

V and J are TRBV7-9 and TRBJ2-3; TRBD2 aligns across 10 bases. Per the germline V gene, CDR1 is SEHNR and CDR2 is FQNEAQ (reference sequence). Unmatched junction bases numbered 8, after V lost 4 bases and J lost 1 base. The CDR3 is made up of 17 amino acids. The CDR3: CASSSSGLAPRTDTQYF. The CDR3 DNA is TGTGCCAGCAGCTCCTCGGGACTAGCGCCCCGCACAGATACGCAGTATTTT.

The V call is TRBV5-1, the J call TRBJ2-7; D remains ambiguous. Germline lookup yields CDR1 SGHRS and CDR2 YFSETQ. V was trimmed by 4 bases and J by 6 bases, leaving 8 bases between them. The CDR3 has 11 residues. In nucleotides, the CDR3 is TGCGCCAGCAGCGTGAGTGGCGAGCAGTACTTC. Translated: CASSVSGEQYF.

This clone was found once. CDR3 in DNA: TGTGCCTGGAGTACTGTTGCGGTCCGGCCCCAGCATTTT. Protein product: CAWSTVAVRPQHF. The chain combines TRBV30 with TRBJ1-5; D is unresolved. Trimming left V 2 bases short and J 9 bases short, with 14 bases between. The CDR3 is 13 amino acids. Germline V gene lookup returns CDR1 GTSNPN and CDR2 SVGIG (reference sequence).

The CDR3: CASSLNGPGTDTQYF. The CDR3 DNA sequence: TGTGCCAGCAGCTTAAATGGGCCCGGCACAGATACGCAGTATTTT. The V call is TRBV7-2, the J call TRBJ2-3; no clear D. The CDR3 is 15 residues long. In germline, CDR1 is SGHTA, CDR2 FQGNSA. Trimming removed 2 bases at V and 1 base at J, with 10 bases between.

This chain uses TRBV7-2 with TRBJ1-1; D is perhaps TRBD1 (5 bases). Per germline, CDR1 SGHTA and CDR2 FQGNSA. V lost 4 bases and J lost 5, with 20 bases in between. This CDR3 is 16 amino acids long. CDR3 coding DNA: TGTGCCAGCAGCTCCCTGGGGTCCAGGGAGGGGACTGAAGCTTTCTTT. Translation gives CASSSLGSREGTEAFF.

This chain uses TRBV6-5 with TRBJ1-1; no clear D gene. V was cut by 7 bases and J by 2 bases, with 5 bases left in between. The CDR3 totals 11 residues. In germline, CDR1 is MNHEY, CDR2 SVGAGI. Here the CDR3 DNA reads TGTGCCAGCACCTATAACACTGAAGCTTTCTTT. Its translation is CASTYNTEAFF.

J is TRBJ2-7 and V is TRBV10-3; 9 bases line up with TRBD1. Germline V CDR1 and CDR2: ENHRY, SYGVKD. Losses at the gene ends were 2 bases for V and 0 bases for J; bases not matched to a gene: 5. The CDR3 is 16 amino acids. CDR3 residues: CAISETPGQGSYEQYF. CDR3 DNA sequence: TGTGCCATCAGTGAGACTCCGGGACAGGGCTCCTACGAGCAGTACTTC.

V is TRBV29-1 and J is TRBJ2-7, with D tentatively TRBD1 (6 bases). V shed 5 bases and J shed 2 bases, with 13 bases lying between them. CDR1 is SQVTM and CDR2 is ANQGSEA in the germline V gene. This CDR3 is 13 amino acids long. The CDR3 reads CSVRTVLTYEQYF. The CDR3 nucleotides are TGCAGCGTTAGGACAGTGCTTACCTACGAGCAGTACTTC.

J is TRBJ1-1 and V is TRBV5-1; 7 positions agree with TRBD1. V gave up 4 bases and J gave up 0 bases; unmatched junction bases: 3. Per the germline V gene, CDR1 is SGHRS and CDR2 is YFSETQ. The CDR3 sequence is 14 residues long. CDR3 in DNA: TGCGCCAGCAGCACCGGACAGGTGAACACTGAAGCTTTCTTT. Protein sequence: CASSTGQVNTEAFF.

The rearrangement joins TRBV4-1 to TRBJ2-7; 8 nucleotides align to TRBD1. The germline V gene has CDR1 MGHRA and CDR2 YSYEKL. With 7 bases clipped from V and 5 bases from J, the junction kept 22 bases outside the gene matches. This CDR3 has 18 residues. The CDR3: CASTPHGQGIPSPDEQYF. The CDR3 DNA reads as TGCGCCAGCACCCCTCACGGACAGGGAATACCCTCGCCCGACGAGCAGTACTTC.

The J gene is TRBJ2-7, the V gene TRBV18; 7 bases line up with TRBD2. Per the germline V gene, CDR1 is KGHSH and CDR2 is LQKENI. The CDR3 is 16 residues long. J gave up 1 base and V 0 bases, and 6 bases lay outside the gene matches. The CDR3 here is CASSPPGGGRSYEQYF. The DNA for the CDR3 is TGTGCCAGCTCACCACCGGGAGGCGGGAGATCCTACGAGCAGTACTTC. Based on the CDR3 plus reference TRBV18 and TRBJ2-7, the full variable domain is NAGVMQNPRHLVRRRGQEARLRCSPMKGHSHVYWYRQLPEEGLKFMVYLQKENIIDESGMPKERFSAEFPKEGPSILRIQQVVRGDSAAYFCASSPPGGGRSYEQYFGPGTRLTVT.

The chain carries TRBV7-2 and TRBJ1-2; 11 nucleotides match TRBD1. The length of the CDR3 is 14 residues. Germline values: CDR1 SGHTA, CDR2 FQGNSA. V lost 9 bases and J lost 2; bases outside the gene matches: 5. The CDR3 region is CASTGQGGNYGYTF. DNA for the CDR3: TGTGCCAGTACGGGACAGGGGGGGAACTATGGCTACACCTTC.

The rearrangement joins TRBV2 to TRBJ2-7, with 8 nucleotides matching TRBD2. The CDR3 contains 15 residues. Germline V gene sequence: CDR1 SNHLY, CDR2 FYNNEI. The V and J ends lost 6 bases and 0 bases, in that order; junction bases with no gene match: 7. The DNA of the CDR3 is TGTGCCAGCAGATCTAGCGGGTGGGACTCCTACGAGCAGTACTTC. Translated: CASRSSGWDSYEQYF.

The chain couples TRBV19 to TRBJ2-7; D uncertain. The CDR3 runs 14 residues. From germline, CDR1 is LNHDA and CDR2 SQIVND (reference sequence). Trimming took 6 bases from V and 0 from J, leaving 12 bases between them. The CDR3 bases are TGTGCCAGTAGCTCTCTTCCCAGCTCCTACGAGCAGTACTTC. It encodes CASSSLPSSYEQYF.

This chain links TRBV6-1 with TRBJ1-1; D is undetermined. Trimming left V 5 bases short and J 1 base short, with 8 bases between. The CDR3 extends over 13 amino acids. Germline V lookup: CDR1 MNHNS, CDR2 SASEGT. CDR3 loop: CASSITSNTEAFF. Written as DNA, the CDR3 is TGTGCCAGCAGTATCACTTCGAACACTGAAGCTTTCTTT.

The gene calls are TRBV18 and TRBJ1-2; D is perhaps TRBD1 (6 bases). This CDR3 has 13 residues. The V end lost 1 base, the J end lost 5 bases, and 8 bases lay between the germline ends. Germline V gives CDR1 KGHSH, CDR2 LQKENI. This CDR3 reads CASSPQGEYGYTF. Written as DNA, the CDR3 is TGTGCCAGCTCACCACAGGGGGAGTATGGCTACACCTTC.

The gene calls are TRBV4-1 and TRBJ2-5; 10 positions agree with TRBD2. J gave up 5 bases and V 1 base, and 7 bases lay outside the gene matches. Germline CDR1 and CDR2: MGHRA and YSYEKL. The length of the CDR3 is 16 residues. The DNA for the CDR3 is TGCGCCAGCAGCCAAGTTGAAGCGGGAGGGCTTGAGACCCAGTACTTC. Protein sequence: CASSQVEAGGLETQYF.